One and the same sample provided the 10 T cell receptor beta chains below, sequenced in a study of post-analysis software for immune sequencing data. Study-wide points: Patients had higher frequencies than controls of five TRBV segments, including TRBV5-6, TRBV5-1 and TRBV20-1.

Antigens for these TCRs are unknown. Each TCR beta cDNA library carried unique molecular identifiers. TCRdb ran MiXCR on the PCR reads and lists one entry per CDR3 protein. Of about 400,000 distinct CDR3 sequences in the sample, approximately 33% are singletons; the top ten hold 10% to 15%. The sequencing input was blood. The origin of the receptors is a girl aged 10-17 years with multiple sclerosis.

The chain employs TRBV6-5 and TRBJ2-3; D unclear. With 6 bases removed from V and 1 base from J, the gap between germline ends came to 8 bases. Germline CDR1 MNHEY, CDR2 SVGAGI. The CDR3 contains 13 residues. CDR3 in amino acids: CASSITGTDTQYF. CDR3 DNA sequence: TGTGCCAGCAGCATTACAGGCACAGATACGCAGTATTTT.

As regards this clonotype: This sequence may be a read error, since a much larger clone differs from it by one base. The CDR3 nucleotides read TGTGCCGGCAGCTTAGAGAGCCAGGGTCTCGGAAAGACCCAGTACTTC. It translates to CAGSLESQGLGKTQYF. The rearrangement uses TRBV7-2 and TRBJ2-5, with TRBD1 as a possible D gene (5 bases). Germline-derived CDR1 and CDR2 are SGHTA and FQGNSA. The CDR3 extends over 16 amino acids. Together with reference TRBV7-2 and TRBJ2-5, the CDR3 gives the full variable domain: GAGVSQSPSNKVTEKGKDVELRCDPISGHTALYWYRQSLGQGLEFLIYFQGNSAPDKSGLPSDRFSAERTGGSVSTLTIQRTQQEDSAVYLCAGSLESQGLGKTQYFGPGTRLLVL.

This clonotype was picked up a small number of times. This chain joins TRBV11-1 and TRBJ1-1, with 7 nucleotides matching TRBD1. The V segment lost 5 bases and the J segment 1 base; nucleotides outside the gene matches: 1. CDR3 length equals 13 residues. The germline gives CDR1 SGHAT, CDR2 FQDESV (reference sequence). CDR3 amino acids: CASSDRANTEAFF. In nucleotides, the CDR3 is TGTGCCAGCAGCGACAGGGCGAACACTGAAGCTTTCTTT. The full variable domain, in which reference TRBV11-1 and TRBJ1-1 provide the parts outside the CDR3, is EAEVAQSPRYKITEKSQAVAFWCDPISGHATLYWYRQILGQGPELLVQFQDESVVDDSQLPKDRFSAERLKGVDSTLKIQPAELGDSAMYLCASSDRANTEAFFGQGTRLTVV.

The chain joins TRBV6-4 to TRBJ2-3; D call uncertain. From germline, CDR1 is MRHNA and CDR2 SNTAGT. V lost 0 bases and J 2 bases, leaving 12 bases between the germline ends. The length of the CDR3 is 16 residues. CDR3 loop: CASSDSGGSDTDTQYF. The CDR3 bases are TGTGCCAGCAGTGACTCTGGCGGCAGCGACACAGATACGCAGTATTTT.

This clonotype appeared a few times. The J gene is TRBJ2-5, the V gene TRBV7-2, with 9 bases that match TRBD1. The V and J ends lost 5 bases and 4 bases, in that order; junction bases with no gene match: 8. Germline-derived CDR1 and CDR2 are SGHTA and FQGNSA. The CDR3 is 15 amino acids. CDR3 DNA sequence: TGTGCCAGCAGCCCGGGACAGGGTTATTCAGAGACCCAGTACTTC. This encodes CASSPGQGYSETQYF.

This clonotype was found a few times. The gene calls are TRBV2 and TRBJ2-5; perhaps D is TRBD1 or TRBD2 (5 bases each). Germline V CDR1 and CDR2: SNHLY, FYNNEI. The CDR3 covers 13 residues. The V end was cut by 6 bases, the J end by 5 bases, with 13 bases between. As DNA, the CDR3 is TGTGCCAGCAGGGGGACCGCCCAGGAGACCCAGTACTTC. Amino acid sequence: CASRGTAQETQYF.

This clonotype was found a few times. The CDR3 reads CASGFEGGLNYNEQFF. The CDR3 DNA sequence: TGTGCTAGTGGTTTTGAGGGGGGCTTGAACTACAATGAGCAGTTCTTC. This chain links TRBV12-5 with TRBJ2-1; D is possibly TRBD1 or TRBD2 (6 bases each). Per the germline V gene, CDR1 is LGHNT and CDR2 is FRNRAP. Trimming took off 3 bases at V and 3 bases at J, with 15 bases between the two ends. This CDR3 region has 16 residues.

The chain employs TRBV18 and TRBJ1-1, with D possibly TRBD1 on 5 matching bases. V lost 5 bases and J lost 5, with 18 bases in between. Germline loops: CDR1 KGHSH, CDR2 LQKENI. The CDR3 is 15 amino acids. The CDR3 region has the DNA TGTGCCAGCTCATCTGGTTCCGGGGGGAGGACTGAAGCTTTCTTT. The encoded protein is CASSSGSGGRTEAFF. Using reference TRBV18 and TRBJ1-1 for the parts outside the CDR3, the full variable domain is NAGVMQNPRHLVRRRGQEARLRCSPMKGHSHVYWYRQLPEEGLKFMVYLQKENIIDESGMPKERFSAEFPKEGPSILRIQQVVRGDSAAYFCASSSGSGGRTEAFFGQGTRLTVV.

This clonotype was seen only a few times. The CDR3: CSAITGGRETQYF. Here the CDR3 DNA reads TGCAGTGCTATTACAGGGGGCAGAGAGACCCAGTACTTC. The V gene is TRBV20-1, the J gene TRBJ2-5; 9 bases are shared with TRBD1. The CDR3 totals 13 residues. In germline, CDR1 is DFQATT, CDR2 SNEGSKA (reference sequence). Trimming removed 4 bases from V and 4 bases from J; junction bases left unmatched: 4.

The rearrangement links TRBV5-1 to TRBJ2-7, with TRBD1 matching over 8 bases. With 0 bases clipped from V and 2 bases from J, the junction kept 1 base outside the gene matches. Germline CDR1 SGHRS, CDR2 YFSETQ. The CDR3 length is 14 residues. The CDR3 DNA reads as TGCGCCAGCAGCTTGGTGACAGGGGCCTACGAGCAGTACTTC. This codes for CASSLVTGAYEQYF.